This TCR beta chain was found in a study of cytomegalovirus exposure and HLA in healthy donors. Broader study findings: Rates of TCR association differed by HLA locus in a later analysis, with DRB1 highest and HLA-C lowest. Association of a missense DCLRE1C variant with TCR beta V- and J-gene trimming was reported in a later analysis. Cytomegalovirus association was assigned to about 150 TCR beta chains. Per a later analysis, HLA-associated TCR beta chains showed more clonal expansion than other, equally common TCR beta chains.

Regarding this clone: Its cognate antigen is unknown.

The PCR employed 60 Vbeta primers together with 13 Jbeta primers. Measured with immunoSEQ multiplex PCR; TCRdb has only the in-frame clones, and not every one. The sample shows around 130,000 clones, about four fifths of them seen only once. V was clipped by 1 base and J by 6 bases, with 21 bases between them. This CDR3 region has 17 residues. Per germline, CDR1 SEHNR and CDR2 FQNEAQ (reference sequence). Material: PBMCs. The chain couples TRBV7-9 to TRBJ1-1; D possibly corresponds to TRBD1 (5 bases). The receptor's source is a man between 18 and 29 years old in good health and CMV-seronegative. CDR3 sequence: CASSLDFAHRFGAEAFF. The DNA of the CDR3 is TGTGCCAGCAGCTTAGACTTCGCACACAGGTTTGGAGCTGAAGCTTTCTTT.